These T cell receptor beta chains were read from a single sample in a study of blood T cell repertoires in COVID-19. The repertoire was sequenced with immunoSEQ multiplex PCR; TCRdb's copy has only in-frame clones and lacks some. The profile shows approximately 46,000 clones, 80% to 85% of them singletons. Sequencing input: peripheral blood. The receptors here all came from a woman aged 80 or over with COVID-19, enrolled during active disease. Each CDR3 is given with its conserved first and last residue. D genes are given only for firm matches. Expanded clones are given a class, and other clones once, few, many or no size at all.

.	TRBV12-5	TRBJ1-3	.	TGTGCTAGTGGTGCGGGAAACACCATATATTTT	CASGAGNTIYF
once	TRBV5-1	TRBJ2-2	TRBD2	TGCGCCAGCAGCCCGGGACTAGCGGGAGCCGGGGAGCTGTTTTTT	CASSPGLAGAGELFF
.	TRBV7-3	TRBJ1-1	TRBD1	TGTGCCAGCAGCGTCTCCGGGACAGGGAACACTGAAGCTTTCTTT	CASSVSGTGNTEAFF
.	TRBV27	TRBJ2-3	TRBD2	TGTGCCAGCAGGGGACTAGGCACCCCCGCAGATACGCAGTATTTT	CASRGLGTPADTQYF
.	TRBV7-3	TRBJ1-2	.	TGTGCCAGCAGCCCACAGGGATCCTATGGCTACACCTTC	CASSPQGSYGYTF
.	TRBV5-1	TRBJ2-3	TRBD2	TGCGCCAGCACGGTCAGCGGGAGGATAAGCACAGATACGCAGTATTTT	CASTVSGRISTDTQYF
.	TRBV27	TRBJ1-2	.	TGTGCCAGCAGCCCCCAGGGGACGGAAGGCTACACCTTC	CASSPQGTEGYTF
.	TRBV5-4	TRBJ1-5	TRBD1	TGTGCCAGCAGCTTAGGGCCAGGAGGACAGGGCAATCAGCCCCAGCATTTT	CASSLGPGGQGNQPQHF
.	TRBV7-3	TRBJ2-6	.	TGTGCCAGCAGCTTAAGGACGGGGTCTGGGGCCAACGTCCTGACTTTC	CASSLRTGSGANVLTF
.	TRBV27	TRBJ2-7	TRBD2	TGTGCCAGTGGGCGAAGCGGGATCTACGAGCAGTACTTC	CASGRSGIYEQYF
.	TRBV7-9	TRBJ1-1	TRBD1	TGTGCCAGCAGCCCCGGGACAGTTGAAGCTTTCTTT	CASSPGTVEAFF
.	TRBV7-8	TRBJ1-1	TRBD1	TGTGCCAGCAGCTTAGGGGCAGGGGGGTTTGAAGCTTTCTTT	CASSLGAGGFEAFF
.	TRBV3-1/TRBV3-2	TRBJ2-3	TRBD2	TGTGCCAGCAGCTATAGCGGGAGAAGGGCAGATACGCAGTATTTT	CASSYSGRRADTQYF
.	TRBV29-1	TRBJ2-1	.	TGCAGCGTTGTAGCTGTCTACAATGAGCAGTTCTTC	CSVVAVYNEQFF
.	TRBV20-1	TRBJ1-5	.	TGCAGTGCTAGTTCAGGGGCAGATAATCAGCCCCAGCATTTT	CSASSGADNQPQHF
.	TRBV19	TRBJ1-1	TRBD1	TGTGCCAGTAGTGAACTACAGGGGGCGCGGGCTTTCTTT	CASSELQGARAFF
.	TRBV7-7	TRBJ2-5	TRBD1	TGTGCTAGCAGCTGGGACAGACAAGAGACCCAGTACTTC	CASSWDRQETQYF
.	TRBV9	TRBJ1-1	TRBD1	TGTGCCAGCAGCGTTATGGACAGGGGGTACACTGAAGCTTTCTTT	CASSVMDRGYTEAFF
.	TRBV19	TRBJ2-7	.	TGTGCCAGTAGTCTACAGGGTCCCCTCCACGAGCAGTACTTC	CASSLQGPLHEQYF
.	TRBV3-1/TRBV3-2	TRBJ2-3	.	TGTGCCAGCAGCCAAGATTGGCTCCTCAACACAGATACGCAGTATTTT	CASSQDWLLNTDTQYF
.	TRBV7-8	TRBJ1-4	.	TGTGCCAGCAGCCCATCGTGGGGGCGCGATGAAAAACTGTTTTTT	CASSPSWGRDEKLFF
few	TRBV7-2	TRBJ1-2	.	TGTGCCAGCAGCTCAATAGGGGGTAACTATGGCTACACCTTC	CASSSIGGNYGYTF
.	TRBV2	TRBJ2-7	TRBD1	TGTGTCCAGCGGACAGGGGGGTACGAGCAGTACTTC	CVQRTGGYEQYF
.	TRBV12-3/TRBV12-4	TRBJ1-1	.	TGTGCCAGCAGAGACTCAGGGGCCACTGAAGCTTTCTTT	CASRDSGATEAFF
.	TRBV3-1/TRBV3-2	TRBJ2-1	TRBD2	TGTGCCAGCAGCCAACGACTAGCGGGAGCCCCCGTCAATGAGCAGTTCTTC	CASSQRLAGAPVNEQFF
.	TRBV27	TRBJ1-5	.	TGTGCCAGCAGTTTGGAGGGCTTCAGCAATCAGCCCCAGCATTTT	CASSLEGFSNQPQHF
once	TRBV29-1	TRBJ2-7	.	TGCAGCGTTGAAGATCTCGGGGACGAGCAGTACTTC	CSVEDLGDEQYF
few	TRBV7-9	TRBJ2-2	TRBD1	TGTGCCAGCAGCCGCGGACAGGCCAACACCGGGGAGCTGTTTTTT	CASSRGQANTGELFF